The T cell receptor (beta chain) described here comes from a study of T cells in localized non-small cell lung cancer. Libraries were prepared by immunoSEQ multiplex PCR; TCRdb keeps only in-frame clonotypes and omits some of them. The top ten hold roughly a fifth of the sample, which has under 75,000 clones, roughly nine tenths seen once. Concerning this clone itself: Antigen unknown.

Study-level findings and limits: The study found T cell clonality highest in uninvolved adjacent lung, above tumor.

Trimming stripped 2 bases from V and 3 bases from J, with 22 bases between. This CDR3 is 18 amino acids long. Germline CDR1 is SGHRS and CDR2 is YFSETQ. This clonotype was obtained from a male donor older than 55 with stage III squamous cell lung carcinoma. The V and J genes are TRBV5-1 and TRBJ2-3; the D gene is possibly TRBD1 (6 bases). The starting material was peripheral blood, obtained before any cancer treatment. In nucleotides, the CDR3 is TGCGCCAGCAGCTTAGTAAGTTGGGGGCCGCCAGGAACAGATACGCAGTATTTT. Translation: CASSLVSWGPPGTDTQYF.